The clone carrying this T cell receptor (beta chain) appeared a few times. The antigen remains undetermined. Via MiXCR, TCRdb re-called the RT-PCR reads, giving one row per CDR3 protein. The repertoire holds about 190,000 distinct CDR3 sequences, with approximately 15% as singletons. This sample was included in a study of response to subunit inactivated influenza vaccine. Study results and limitations: The authors suggested that few new T cells are recruited per seasonal influenza vaccination.

Material: CD8+ T cells sorted from PBMCs, obtained around 5 days after vaccination. The TCR originated in a man aged 45-65 years who received an inactivated influenza vaccine.

The DNA of the CDR3 is TGTGCTAGTGGTTTGGGGGACTCTTTCAATGAGCAGTTCTTC. This translates into CASGLGDSFNEQFF. The V and J genes are TRBV12-5 and TRBJ2-1; weak D call: TRBD2 (6 bases). With 1 base removed from V and 6 bases from J, the gap between germline ends came to 10 bases. The CDR3 has 14 residues. Germline V gene lookup returns CDR1 LGHNT and CDR2 FRNRAP.